This TCR beta chain was profiled in a study of T cells in Graves' hyperthyroidism and ophthalmopathy. In its sample, this clonotype was seen many times. Germline CDR1 reads MNHNS; CDR2 reads SASEGT. The CDR3 covers 11 residues. V was clipped by 7 bases and J by 5 bases, with 7 bases between them. These patients, aged 18 to 65, had recently diagnosed hyperthyroidism lasting under 2 months. The source material, RNA transcripts, was used to amplify TCR beta CDR3 regions. The HTBI primer set was used in a first-round RT-PCR of the TCR CDR3. Each CDR3 protein gets one entry after TCRdb re-called the multiplex PCR reads with MiXCR. The repertoire holds about 210,000 distinct CDR3 sequences, roughly a sixth seen once, with around 50% in the top ten.

This chain uses TRBV6-1 with TRBJ2-3; D is unclear. The specimen was blood. The TCR sequence derives from a middle-aged man with Graves' hyperthyroidism. CDR3 residues: CASKIRDTQYF. The CDR3 DNA is TGTGCCAGCAAAATCCGAGATACGCAGTATTTT.